Here is one TCR beta chain with its context. Its target is unknown. This specimen comes from a study of cytomegalovirus exposure and HLA in healthy donors. Study results and caveats: Rarity held for most TCR sequences, but there were some public TCRs that occurred in many donors. Later on, an analysis showed TCR association rates differing by HLA locus, with DRB1 the most and HLA-C the fewest.

The CDR3 loop spans 11 amino acids. V was shortened by 6 bases and J by 6 bases, with 6 bases between the two germline ends. Germline CDR1 MNHNS, CDR2 SASEGT. Primers included in the PCR were 60 Vbeta and 13 Jbeta primers. Generated by immunoSEQ multiplex PCR, the TCRdb table keeps only in-frame clones and is missing some. The top ten clones hold 2% to 2.5% of a sample with 140,000 to 150,000 clones, about 71% of them seen once. Though probably carrying unrecorded immune exposures, donors were nominally healthy at sampling. The clonotype comes from a woman aged 55-70 years in good health and CMV-seropositive. Sequenced material: PBMCs. The V call is TRBV6-1, the J call TRBJ2-1; D is ambiguous. CDR3 region: CASSYPNEQFF. The CDR3 DNA reads as TGTGCCAGCAGCTACCCCAATGAGCAGTTCTTC.